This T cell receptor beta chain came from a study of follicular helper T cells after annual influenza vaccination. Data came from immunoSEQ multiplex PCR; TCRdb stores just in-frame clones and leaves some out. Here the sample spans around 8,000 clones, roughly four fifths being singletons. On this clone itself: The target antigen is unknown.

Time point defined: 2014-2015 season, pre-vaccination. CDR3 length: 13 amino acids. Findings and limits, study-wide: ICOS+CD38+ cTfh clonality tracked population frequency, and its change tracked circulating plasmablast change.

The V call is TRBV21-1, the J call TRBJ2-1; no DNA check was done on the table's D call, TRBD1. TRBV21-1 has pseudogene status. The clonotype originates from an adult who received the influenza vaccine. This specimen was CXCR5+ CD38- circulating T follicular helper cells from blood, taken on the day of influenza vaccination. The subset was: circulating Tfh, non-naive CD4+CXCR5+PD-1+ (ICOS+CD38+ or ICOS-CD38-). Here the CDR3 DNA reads TGTGCCAGCACCGAGGGGGCCGACAATGAGCAGTTCTTC. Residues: CASTEGADNEQFF.